These 24 T cell receptor beta chains share one sample of origin, sequenced in a study of shared clonotypes between healthy human individuals (dated by TCRdb to the early 2020s). Library preparation was by the immunoSEQ multiplex PCR assay. TCRdb limited this immuneACCESS table to in-frame rearrangements with V and J called. A share of clones is missing; checked studies link under half to unresolved V genes, and the rest is unexplained. This sample lists fewer than 400,000 clones; about 74% were detected once. About 9.4% of the sample is in the top ten clones. Material for sequencing was memory CD4+ T cells sorted from blood. The intended sense of this specimen's cell subset or site label: CD45RA-negative fraction. Every receptor here comes from a man in his thirties or forties in good health.

V and J are TRBV6-1 and TRBJ1-2; a possible D gene is TRBD1 (5 bases). The germline V gene encodes CDR1 MNHNS and CDR2 SASEGT. The CDR3 length is 14 residues. The germline V and J ends were trimmed by 1 base and 8 bases, with 14 bases remaining between them. The CDR3 loop reads CASSEGGFFIGYTF. The CDR3 coding sequence is TGTGCCAGCAGTGAAGGGGGGTTTTTTATCGGCTACACCTTC.

The table lists this clone with a count of one. This chain uses TRBV5-4 with TRBJ1-4; TRBD1 is a possible D gene (5 bases). The CDR3 consists of 12 residues. CDR1 is SGHNT, CDR2 YYREEE, per germline (reference sequence). V was pared by 4 bases and J by 8 bases, with 9 bases between. The CDR3 coding sequence is TGTGCCAGCAGCCAAACAGGAGAAAAACTGTTTTTT. This codes for CASSQTGEKLFF.

In this sample, this clone turned up once. The chain carries TRBV19 and TRBJ2-7; unclear D gene. V shed 6 bases and J shed 3 bases, with 15 bases lying between them. There are 14 residues in the CDR3. Germline CDR1 is LNHDA and CDR2 is SQIVND (reference sequence). The CDR3 DNA follows: TGTGCCAGTAGCCGTTCCCATACTCTCTACGAGCAGTACTTC. This sequence encodes CASSRSHTLYEQYF.

In its sample, this clone was seen once. V usage is TRBV2 and J usage is TRBJ2-3; 7 bases map to TRBD2. The CDR3 totals 17 residues. V lost 6 bases to trimming and J lost 2 bases; unmatched junction nucleotides: 14. CDR1 and CDR2 from the germline V gene are SNHLY and FYNNEI. The CDR3 region is CASSGPTGTTNTDTQYF. The CDR3 bases are TGTGCCAGCAGCGGACCCACCGGGACTACCAACACAGATACGCAGTATTTT.

The chain employs TRBV11-2 and TRBJ2-2, with 7 bases that match TRBD2. V dropped 1 base and J dropped 4; count of bases not matched to a gene: 3. This CDR3 has 15 residues. CDR1 SGHAT and CDR2 FQNNGV come from the germline V gene. This chain's CDR3 is CASSLAGGITGELFF. The DNA of the CDR3 is TGTGCCAGCAGCTTAGCGGGAGGTATCACCGGGGAGCTGTTTTTT.

In its sample, this clone was seen once. The chain links TRBV5-1 to TRBJ1-6; D is possibly TRBD1 (5 bases). CDR3 length: 18 residues. The V gene lost 2 bases and the J gene lost 5 bases, with 20 bases spanning the gap. The germline V gene encodes CDR1 SGHRS and CDR2 YFSETQ. CDR3 region: CASSLWTSVGQNNSPLHF. The CDR3 nucleotides are TGCGCCAGCAGCTTATGGACCTCTGTGGGGCAAAATAATTCACCCCTCCACTTT. The entire variable domain, with the rest obtained from reference TRBV5-1 and TRBJ1-6, is as follows: KAGVTQTPRYLIKTRGQQVTLSCSPISGHRSVSWYQQTPGQGLQFLFEYFSETQRNKGNFPGRFSGRQFSNSRSEMNVSTLELGDSALYLCASSLWTSVGQNNSPLHFGNGTRLTVT.

J is TRBJ2-5 and V is TRBV6-1; 10 bases fit TRBD1. The CDR3 runs 15 residues. The ends lost 4 bases at V and 4 bases at J; junction bases unmatched: 6. Germline-derived CDR1 and CDR2 are MNHNS and SASEGT. CDR3 residues: CASSVLTGGRETQYF. The CDR3 DNA sequence: TGTGCCAGCAGTGTCCTGACAGGGGGCCGAGAGACCCAGTACTTC.

CDR3 amino acids: CASRGVRAVVAGGYEQYF. The CDR3 nucleotides read TGTGCCAGTCGAGGTGTCAGGGCCGTTGTAGCGGGAGGATACGAGCAGTACTTC. The V call is TRBV27, the J call TRBJ2-7; 10 bases match TRBD2. V lost 9 bases to trimming and J lost 4 bases; unmatched junction nucleotides: 21. This CDR3 is 18 amino acids long. Germline V gene data show CDR1 as MNHEY and CDR2 as SMNVEV (reference sequence).

This clone turned up a few times. This sequence joins TRBV27 and TRBJ2-1; the D gene is possibly TRBD1 (5 bases). CDR1 is MNHEY, CDR2 SMNVEV, per germline (reference sequence). V lost 6 bases, J lost 4 bases, and 10 bases lay in between. This CDR3 region has 13 residues. The CDR3 loop reads CASRIGAYNEQFF. The CDR3 nucleotides read TGTGCCAGCAGAATTGGGGCTTACAATGAGCAGTTCTTC.

The chain joins TRBV28 to TRBJ1-2; D ambiguous. Trimming removed 3 bases at V and 1 base at J, with 3 bases between. There are 12 residues in the CDR3. The germline V gene has CDR1 MDHEN and CDR2 SYDVKM. The CDR3 here is CASSFFNYGYTF. CDR3 in DNA: TGTGCCAGCAGTTTCTTTAACTATGGCTACACCTTC.

The chain has TRBV29-1 and TRBJ2-7; 8 bases line up with TRBD1. Germline CDR1 is SQVTM and CDR2 is ANQGSEA. The CDR3 extends over 12 amino acids. With 4 bases clipped from V and 4 bases from J, the junction kept 3 bases outside the gene matches. CDR3 DNA sequence: TGCAGCGTTGGCCAGGGGGCGTACGAGCAGTACTTC. Its protein product is CSVGQGAYEQYF.

On this clone: Different DNA sequences within this sample yield the same CDR3. The chain employs TRBV28 and TRBJ2-7; D is unclear. The germline V gene has CDR1 MDHEN and CDR2 SYDVKM. The CDR3 loop spans 12 amino acids. The V and J ends lost 4 bases and 3 bases respectively, with 7 bases between them. CDR3 DNA: TGTGCCAGCAGTTCGGGCGGCTACGAGCAGTACTTC. This translates into CASSSGGYEQYF.

V and J are TRBV5-1 and TRBJ2-7; D is unresolved. CDR3 length: 13 residues. Trimming left V 3 bases short and J 5 bases short, with 12 bases between. CDR1 SGHRS and CDR2 YFSETQ come from the germline V gene. The CDR3 spells CASSSQLVHEQYF. The CDR3 DNA reads TGCGCCAGCAGCTCGCAGTTAGTCCACGAGCAGTACTTC.

Of note for this clone: This same CDR3 is encoded by further DNA sequences in the sample. V and J are TRBV9 and TRBJ2-2, with a tentative D call TRBD2 (5 bases). Germline-derived CDR1 and CDR2 are SGDLS and YYNGEE. V lost 4 bases to trimming and J lost 11 bases, with 12 bases between them. CDR3 length equals 12 residues. This CDR3 is CASSPLAGELFF. In DNA, the CDR3 is TGTGCCAGCAGCCCTCTAGCTGGAGAGCTGTTTTTT. Full variable domain (rest looked up from reference TRBV9 and TRBJ2-2): DSGVTQTPKHLITATGQRVTLRCSPRSGDLSVYWYQQSLDQGLQFLIQYYNGEERAKGNILERFSAQQFPDLHSELNLSSLELGDSALYFCASSPLAGELFFGEGSRLTVL.

This chain links TRBV27 with TRBJ1-4; D gene uncertain. Looked up from germline, CDR1 is MNHEY and CDR2 is SMNVEV (reference sequence). This CDR3 contains 16 residues. With 5 bases removed from V and 0 bases from J, the gap between germline ends came to 13 bases. The DNA of the CDR3 is TGTGCCAGCAGTCCAACGTTGGCAGCAACTAATGAAAAACTGTTTTTT. This codes for CASSPTLAATNEKLFF.

This clone was found a few times. The V and J genes are TRBV9 and TRBJ2-2, with TRBD2 identical over 9 bases. There are 13 residues in the CDR3. Germline V gives CDR1 SGDLS, CDR2 YYNGEE. V was pared by 7 bases and J by 10 bases, with 8 bases of the junction left unmatched. CDR3 DNA sequence: TGTGCCAGCTGTCCTAGCGGGAACGAGGAGCTGTTTTTT. This codes for CASCPSGNEELFF.

V gene TRBV20-1 combines with J gene TRBJ2-5; weak D call: TRBD1 (6 bases). V shed 8 bases and J shed 5 bases, with 12 bases lying between them. Germline loops: CDR1 DFQATT, CDR2 SNEGSKA (reference sequence). The CDR3 extends over 11 amino acids. CDR3 DNA sequence: TGCAGTCCCAGGGGCGGGGAGACCCAGTACTTC. Its protein is CSPRGGETQYF.

The chain has TRBV30 and TRBJ1-2; 10 bases are a match to TRBD1. This CDR3 is 13 amino acids long. Looked up from germline, CDR1 is GTSNPN and CDR2 is SVGIG (reference sequence). The junction had 4 bases not matched to a gene; V was cut back by 5 bases and J by 4 bases. CDR3 coding DNA: TGTGCCTGGGGAGACAGGGGGCCCTATGGCTACACCTTC. It yields the protein CAWGDRGPYGYTF.

This rearrangement joins TRBV5-5 to TRBJ2-2; 8 bases match TRBD2. The CDR3 covers 16 residues. Germline CDR1 is SGHKS and CDR2 is YYEKEE (reference sequence). V lost 1 base and J lost 0; bases outside the gene matches: 2. CDR3: CASSLKGLANTGELFF. The CDR3 DNA is TGTGCCAGCAGCTTGAAGGGACTAGCGAACACCGGGGAGCTGTTTTTT. Using reference TRBV5-5 and TRBJ2-2 for the parts outside the CDR3, the full variable domain is DAGVTQSPTHLIKTRGQQVTLRCSPISGHKSVSWYQQVLGQGPQFIFQYYEKEERGRGNFPDRFSARQFPNYSSELNVNALLLGDSALYLCASSLKGLANTGELFFGEGSRLTVL.

The chain employs TRBV7-8 and TRBJ1-4, with D possibly TRBD1 on 5 matching bases. V gave up 5 bases and J gave up 8 bases, with 18 bases separating them. CDR1 SGHVS and CDR2 FQNEAQ come from the germline V gene. The CDR3 contains 15 residues. The CDR3: CASSPGGGAEEKLFF. In DNA form, the CDR3 reads TGTGCCAGCAGCCCCGGGGGGGGAGCGGAAGAAAAACTGTTTTTT.

The chain couples TRBV20-1 to TRBJ1-2; no reliable D call. This CDR3 has 11 residues. V lost 6 bases, J lost 4 bases, and 9 bases lay in between. Germline-derived CDR1 and CDR2 are DFQATT and SNEGSKA (reference sequence). The CDR3 nucleotides read TGCAGTGCGATCCGGGGCTATGGCTACACCTTC. Protein product: CSAIRGYGYTF.

The gene calls are TRBV27 and TRBJ2-1, with 8 bases matching TRBD2. V dropped 6 bases and J dropped 5; count of bases not matched to a gene: 12. This CDR3 region has 16 residues. Germline loops: CDR1 MNHEY, CDR2 SMNVEV (reference sequence). The CDR3 spells CASRIFGRATHNEQFF. DNA for the CDR3: TGTGCCAGCAGAATTTTCGGGAGGGCTACCCACAATGAGCAGTTCTTC.

Concerning this clone itself: Other DNA sequences from this sample encode an identical CDR3 as well. The V and J genes are TRBV2 and TRBJ1-5; unclear D gene. CDR3 length: 13 amino acids. Germline V gene sequence: CDR1 SNHLY, CDR2 FYNNEI. Trimming shortened V by 6 bases and J by 3 bases, and 9 bases separated the two germline ends. CDR3 sequence: CASRGSPNQPQHF. The CDR3 DNA reads TGTGCCAGCAGAGGATCCCCCAATCAGCCCCAGCATTTT.

The chain joins TRBV28 to TRBJ2-7; 7 nucleotides line up with TRBD2. Germline-derived CDR1 and CDR2 are MDHEN and SYDVKM. The CDR3 has 16 amino acids. J was trimmed by 1 base and V by 5 bases; bases with no gene match: 11. The CDR3 bases are TGTGCCAGCAGTCCCCTGGGGGGGGATACTTCCTACGAGCAGTACTTC. Protein product: CASSPLGGDTSYEQYF.